The T cell receptor (beta chain) described here comes from a study of CD8+CD57+ T cells in acquired aplastic anemia. Study-wide background: Sorted cells (CD4+ and CD8+) yielded DNA amounts that averaged approximately 3.2 ug. Study-wide results and caveats: With respect to CD8+ Simpson's diversity, patients and controls did not differ significantly. Patients and controls had in common 25 to 30 CD8+ CDR3 sequences.

The use of genomic DNA as template underpinned the TCR beta VDJ and CDR3 profiling. TCRdb analysed the reads with MiXCR anew, one entry per CDR3 protein. The table shows 68,000 or so distinct CDR3 sequences, with roughly 50% occurring only once. This CDR3 is built from 14 residues. Germline V gene lookup returns CDR1 WSHSY and CDR2 SAAADI. The V and J ends lost 7 bases and 3 bases, in that order; junction bases with no gene match: 8. Regarding this clonotype: Its antigen is still unknown.

The receptor comes from a human donor in good health, serving as a control. The V gene is TRBV10-2, the J gene TRBJ2-7, with 8 bases that match TRBD1. The sequenced sample consisted of sorted CD4+, CD8+, or CD8+CD57+ T cells (not recorded which) from PBMCs. DNA for the CDR3: TGCGCCAGCAACACTGGACAGGGTTTCTACGAGCAGTACTTC. Encoded protein: CASNTGQGFYEQYF.